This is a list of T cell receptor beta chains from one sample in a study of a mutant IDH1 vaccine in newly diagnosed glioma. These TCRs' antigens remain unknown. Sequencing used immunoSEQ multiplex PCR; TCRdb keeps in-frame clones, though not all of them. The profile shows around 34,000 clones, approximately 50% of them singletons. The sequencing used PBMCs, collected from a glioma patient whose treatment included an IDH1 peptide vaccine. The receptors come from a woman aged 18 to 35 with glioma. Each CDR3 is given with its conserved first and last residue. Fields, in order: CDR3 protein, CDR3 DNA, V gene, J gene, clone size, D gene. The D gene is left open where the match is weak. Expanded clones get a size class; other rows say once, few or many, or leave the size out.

CASSDEGGAYEQYF,TGTGCCAGCAGCGACGAGGGGGGGGCCTACGAGCAGTACTTC,TRBV25-1,TRBJ2-7,NA,NA
CASSFRGLAGGDEQFF,TGTGCCAGCAGCTTTAGGGGGCTAGCGGGAGGTGATGAGCAGTTCTTC,TRBV7-8,TRBJ2-1,few,TRBD2
CASSPRAGLYEQYF,TGTGCCAGCAGCCCCCGGGCAGGGTTATACGAGCAGTACTTC,TRBV6-5,TRBJ2-7,few,NA
CASRQSRNQPQHF,TGTGCCAGCAGACAGTCCCGCAATCAGCCCCAGCATTTT,TRBV6-5,TRBJ1-5,NA,NA
CASRALGTNTEAFF,TGTGCCAGTAGGGCCCTGGGGACGAACACTGAAGCTTTCTTT,TRBV19,TRBJ1-1,NA,NA
CASSLGTVTSTGELFF,TGTGCCAGCAGCTTAGGGACCGTGACTTCCACCGGGGAGCTGTTTTTT,TRBV11-1,TRBJ2-2,NA,NA
CASSSRQGQAGELFF,TGCGCCAGCAGCTCCCGACAGGGCCAAGCCGGGGAGCTGTTTTTT,TRBV5-1,TRBJ2-2,NA,TRBD1
CASSLEGSGRASTDTQYF,TGCGCCAGCAGCTTGGAAGGAAGCGGACGGGCGAGCACAGATACGCAGTATTTT,TRBV5-1,TRBJ2-3,NA,NA
CASSRRGAGISNEQFF,TGTGCCAGCAGCCGAAGGGGGGCCGGGATCTCCAATGAGCAGTTCTTC,TRBV11-3,TRBJ2-1,few,NA
CASSQEGGGHEQYF,TGCGCCAGCAGCCAAGAAGGAGGGGGGCACGAGCAGTACTTC,TRBV4-3,TRBJ2-7,few,NA
CASSLGQGWMDGYTF,TGTGCCAGCAGCCTCGGACAGGGATGGATGGATGGCTACACCTTC,TRBV5-4,TRBJ1-2,once,TRBD1
CASSSTGGSVRTEAFF,TGTGCCAGCAGCTCGACAGGGGGCTCGGTCCGCACTGAAGCTTTCTTT,TRBV7-9,TRBJ1-1,NA,TRBD1
CASGLDGFEPQHF,TGTGCCAGCGGTTTAGATGGCTTTGAGCCCCAGCATTTT,TRBV7-2,TRBJ1-5,few,NA
CAISAGLTSYEQYF,TGTGCCATCAGTGCGGGACTGACCTCCTACGAGCAGTACTTC,TRBV10-3,TRBJ2-7,NA,NA
CASSQGQPPETQYF,TGTGCCAGCAGCCAGGGACAGCCCCCGGAGACCCAGTACTTC,TRBV7-9,TRBJ2-5,few,TRBD1
CASISRGPSTDTQYF,TGTGCCAGCATTTCCAGGGGGCCAAGCACAGATACGCAGTATTTT,TRBV6-1,TRBJ2-3,NA,TRBD1
CASSDGLAVSYEQYF,TGCGCCAGCAGTGACGGACTAGCGGTTTCCTACGAGCAGTACTTC,TRBV10-2,TRBJ2-7,NA,TRBD2
CASSLVGDRGPEAFF,TGTGCCAGCAGCTTGGTAGGGGACAGGGGGCCCGAAGCTTTCTTT,TRBV5-6,TRBJ1-1,NA,TRBD1
CASSLSPGTGGPRETQYF,TGTGCTAGCAGCTTATCCCCGGGGACAGGGGGTCCGAGAGAGACCCAGTACTTC,TRBV7-7,TRBJ2-5,NA,TRBD1
CASTQKGTDYGYTF,TGTGCCAGCACCCAAAAAGGGACAGACTATGGCTACACCTTC,TRBV11-3,TRBJ1-2,NA,TRBD1
CASSPDSSSYEQYF,TGTGCCAGCAGCCCAGACAGTAGCTCCTACGAGCAGTACTTC,TRBV11-3,TRBJ2-7,NA,NA
CASSLSFGQGAPNNEQFF,TGTGCCAGCAGTTTATCGTTTGGGCAGGGGGCACCAAACAATGAGCAGTTCTTC,TRBV27,TRBJ2-1,NA,TRBD1
CASSASLDRSINEKLFF,TGTGCCAGCTCCGCGTCTTTGGACAGATCAATTAATGAAAAACTGTTTTTT,TRBV18,TRBJ1-4,few,NA
CASSPIPAGSTGTGANVLTF,TGTGCCAGCAGCCCAATCCCGGCGGGAAGTACGGGGACTGGGGCCAACGTCCTGACTTTC,TRBV7-3,TRBJ2-6,few,NA
CASGARTNEQFF,TGTGCCAGCGGGGCTAGGACGAATGAGCAGTTCTTC,TRBV6-6,TRBJ2-1,NA,NA
CASSLPRDLSSSYEQYF,TGTGCCAGCAGCCTCCCCCGGGACTTATCGAGCTCCTACGAGCAGTACTTC,TRBV7-9,TRBJ2-7,NA,NA
CASSLLGQFDEQFF,TGTGCCAGCAGCTTGTTGGGACAGTTCGATGAGCAGTTCTTC,TRBV5-4,TRBJ2-1,few,TRBD1
CASKPSSGRNEQFF,TGTGCCAGTAAGCCGTCTAGCGGACGAAATGAGCAGTTCTTC,TRBV19,TRBJ2-1,once,TRBD2
CASSLGGGYEQYF,TGTGCCAGCAGCTTGGGGGGTGGCTACGAGCAGTACTTC,TRBV11-2,TRBJ2-7,few,NA
CASSLTRQANTEAFF,TGTGCCAGCAGCTTGACTAGACAGGCCAACACTGAAGCTTTCTTT,TRBV5-4,TRBJ1-1,NA,NA
CASSPPSGGDGYTF,TGTGCCAGCTCACCACCGTCAGGAGGCGATGGCTACACCTTC,TRBV18,TRBJ1-2,NA,NA
CASSEVGFVTDTQYF,TGTGCCAGCAGTGAAGTGGGTTTTGTCACAGATACGCAGTATTTT,TRBV13,TRBJ2-3,few,NA
CASSFIGGQKQETQYF,TGCGCCAGCAGCTTTATAGGCGGTCAGAAACAAGAGACCCAGTACTTC,TRBV5-1,TRBJ2-5,NA,NA
CASSYDWEAGVTDTQYF,TGTGCCAGCAGCTATGACTGGGAAGCGGGGGTAACAGATACGCAGTATTTT,TRBV7-2,TRBJ2-3,NA,TRBD2
CAISDKINQPQHF,TGTGCCATCAGTGACAAGATAAATCAGCCCCAGCATTTT,TRBV10-3,TRBJ1-5,NA,NA
CASSVGTTAGTEAFF,TGTGCCAGTAGTGTGGGGACCACTGCGGGGACTGAAGCTTTCTTT,TRBV19,TRBJ1-1,NA,NA
CSVKVSGVGEPQHF,TGCAGCGTCAAGGTGTCAGGGGTCGGGGAGCCCCAGCATTTT,TRBV29-1,TRBJ1-5,few,NA
CASSGPALSTDTQYF,TGTGCCAGCAGCGGACCTGCTTTGAGCACAGATACGCAGTATTTT,TRBV25-1,TRBJ2-3,NA,NA
CAWTPPVLGNTIYF,TGTGCCTGGACCCCCCCGGTCCTGGGAAACACCATATATTTT,TRBV30,TRBJ1-3,NA,NA
CASSLGGVVGYTF,TGCGCCAGCAGCTTGGGTGGGGTGGTTGGCTACACCTTC,TRBV5-1,TRBJ1-2,NA,NA
CASSLDRGRNTEAFF,TGTGCCAGCAGCTTGGACAGGGGGCGGAACACTGAAGCTTTCTTT,TRBV7-8,TRBJ1-1,NA,TRBD1
CASSQDGRAGDGETQYF,TGTGCCAGCAGCCAAGATGGGCGAGCGGGAGACGGGGAGACCCAGTACTTC,TRBV4-2,TRBJ2-5,NA,TRBD2
CASSPPGAAPYEQYF,TGCGCCAGCAGCCCACCTGGGGCAGCCCCCTACGAGCAGTACTTC,TRBV4-1,TRBJ2-7,NA,NA
CATSVQGFNTGELFF,TGTGCCACCAGCGTACAGGGATTCAACACCGGGGAGCTGTTTTTT,TRBV15,TRBJ2-2,NA,NA
CASSLRASGGDTDTQYF,TGTGCCAGCAGCTTAAGGGCTAGCGGGGGGGACACAGATACGCAGTATTTT,TRBV13,TRBJ2-3,few,TRBD2
CASSMDGDTIYF,TGTGCCAGCAGCATGGATGGGGACACCATATATTTT,TRBV7-8,TRBJ1-3,few,NA